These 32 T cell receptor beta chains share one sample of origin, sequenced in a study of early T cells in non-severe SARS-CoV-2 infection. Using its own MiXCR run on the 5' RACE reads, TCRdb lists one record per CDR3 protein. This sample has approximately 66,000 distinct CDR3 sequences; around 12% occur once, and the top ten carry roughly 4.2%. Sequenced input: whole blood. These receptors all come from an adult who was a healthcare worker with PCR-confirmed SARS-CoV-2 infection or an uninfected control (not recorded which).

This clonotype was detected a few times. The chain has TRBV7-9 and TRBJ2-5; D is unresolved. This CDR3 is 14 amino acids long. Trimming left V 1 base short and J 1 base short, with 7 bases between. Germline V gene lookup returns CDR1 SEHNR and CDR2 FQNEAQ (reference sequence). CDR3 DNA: TGTGCCAGCAGCTTAGGGTCGAGCCAAGAGACCCAGTACTTC. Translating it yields CASSLGSSQETQYF.

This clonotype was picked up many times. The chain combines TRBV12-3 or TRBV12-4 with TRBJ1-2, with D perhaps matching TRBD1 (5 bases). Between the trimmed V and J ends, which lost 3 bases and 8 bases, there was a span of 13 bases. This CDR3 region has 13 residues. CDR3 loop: CASSLSGGGGYTF. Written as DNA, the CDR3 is TGTGCCAGCAGTTTGTCCGGGGGAGGAGGCTACACCTTC.

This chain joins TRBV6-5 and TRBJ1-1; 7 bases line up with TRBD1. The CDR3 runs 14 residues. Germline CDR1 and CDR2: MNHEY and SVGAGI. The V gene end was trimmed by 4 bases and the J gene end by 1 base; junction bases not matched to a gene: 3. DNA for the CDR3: TGTGCCAGCAGTTCCTGGACAGGGAACACTGAAGCTTTCTTT. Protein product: CASSSWTGNTEAFF.

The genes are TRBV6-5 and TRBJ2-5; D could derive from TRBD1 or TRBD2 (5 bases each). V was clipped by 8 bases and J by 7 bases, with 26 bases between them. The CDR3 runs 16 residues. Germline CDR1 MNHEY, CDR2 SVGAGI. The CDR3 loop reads CASSKVPGALPGTQYF. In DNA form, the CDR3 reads TGTGCCAGCTCTAAGGTCCCCGGGGCCCTCCCAGGGACCCAGTACTTC.

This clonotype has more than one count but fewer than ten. The CDR3 nucleotides read TGCGCCAGCAGTAGCGGACCTTTCAGCACAGATACGCAGTATTTT. Its translation is CASSSGPFSTDTQYF. The rearrangement uses TRBV10-2 and TRBJ2-3; tentative D call: TRBD2 (5 bases). The V end lost 5 bases, the J end lost 0 bases, and 12 bases lay between the germline ends. Germline values: CDR1 WSHSY, CDR2 SAAADI. The length of the CDR3 is 15 residues.

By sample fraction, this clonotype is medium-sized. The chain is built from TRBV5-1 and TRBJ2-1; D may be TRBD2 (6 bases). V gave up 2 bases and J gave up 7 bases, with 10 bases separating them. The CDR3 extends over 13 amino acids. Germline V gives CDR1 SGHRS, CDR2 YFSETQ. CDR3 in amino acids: CASSFPSGNEQFF. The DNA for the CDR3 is TGCGCCAGCAGCTTCCCCAGCGGGAATGAGCAGTTCTTC.

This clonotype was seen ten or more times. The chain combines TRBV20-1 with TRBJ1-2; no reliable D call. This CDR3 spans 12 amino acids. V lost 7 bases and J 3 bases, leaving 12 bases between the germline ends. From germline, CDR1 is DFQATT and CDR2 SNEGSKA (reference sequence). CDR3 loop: CSGEGSDYGYTF. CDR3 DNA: TGCAGTGGCGAGGGATCGGACTATGGCTACACCTTC.

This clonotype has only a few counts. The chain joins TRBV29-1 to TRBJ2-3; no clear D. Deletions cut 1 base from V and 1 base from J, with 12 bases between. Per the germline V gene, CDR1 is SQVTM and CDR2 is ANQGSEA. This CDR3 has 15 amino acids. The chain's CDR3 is CSVEAYISGTDTQYF. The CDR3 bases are TGCAGCGTTGAAGCCTACATCAGTGGCACAGATACGCAGTATTTT.

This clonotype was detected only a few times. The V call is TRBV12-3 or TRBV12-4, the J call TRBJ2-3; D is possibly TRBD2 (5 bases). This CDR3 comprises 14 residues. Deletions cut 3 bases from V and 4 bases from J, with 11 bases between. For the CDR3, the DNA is TGTGCCAGCAGTTTGCGGGTTTGGTCAGATACGCAGTATTTT. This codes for CASSLRVWSDTQYF.

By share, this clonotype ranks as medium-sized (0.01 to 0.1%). CDR3 sequence reads: CASSEAGGTGELFF. For the CDR3, the DNA is TGTGCCAGCAGTGAAGCGGGAGGAACCGGGGAGCTGTTTTTT. The V call is TRBV6-4, the J call TRBJ2-2; 9 bases map to TRBD2. Germline CDR1 is MRHNA and CDR2 is SNTAGT. The CDR3 is 14 residues long. Losses at the gene ends were 3 bases for V and 5 bases for J; bases not matched to a gene: 1.

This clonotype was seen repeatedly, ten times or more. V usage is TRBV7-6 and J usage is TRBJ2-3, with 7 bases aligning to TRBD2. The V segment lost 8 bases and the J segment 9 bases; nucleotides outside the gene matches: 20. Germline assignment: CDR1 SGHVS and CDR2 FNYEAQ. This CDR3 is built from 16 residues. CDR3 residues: CASSPRSGAAGGTQYF. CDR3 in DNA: TGTGCCAGCTCACCGAGAAGCGGAGCAGCCGGGGGGACGCAGTATTTT.

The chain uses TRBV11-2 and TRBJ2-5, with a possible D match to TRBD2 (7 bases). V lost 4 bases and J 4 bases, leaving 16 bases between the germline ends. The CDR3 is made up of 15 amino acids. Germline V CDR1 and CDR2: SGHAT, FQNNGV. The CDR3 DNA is TGTGCCAGCAGCTCCCTTAGAGGGGGGGGAGAGACCCAGTACTTC. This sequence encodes CASSSLRGGGETQYF.

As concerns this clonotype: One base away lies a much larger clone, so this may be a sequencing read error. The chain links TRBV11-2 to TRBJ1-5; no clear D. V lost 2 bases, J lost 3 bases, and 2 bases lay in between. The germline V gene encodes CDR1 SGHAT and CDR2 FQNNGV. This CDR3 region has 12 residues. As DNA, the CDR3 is TGTGCCAGCAGCTTAAACAATCAGCCCCAGCATTTT. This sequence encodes CASSLNNQPQHF.

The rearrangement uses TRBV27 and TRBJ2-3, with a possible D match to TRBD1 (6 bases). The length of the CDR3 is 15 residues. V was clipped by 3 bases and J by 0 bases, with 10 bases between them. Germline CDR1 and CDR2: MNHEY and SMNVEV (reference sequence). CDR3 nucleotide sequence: TGTGCCAGCAGTTTTAGAGGGGGTAGCACAGATACGCAGTATTTT. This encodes CASSFRGGSTDTQYF.

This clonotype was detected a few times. CDR3 DNA: TGTGCCAGCAGTCCTAGCGGAGCCAAAAACATTCAGTACTTC. Translated, it gives CASSPSGAKNIQYF. The V gene is TRBV12-3 or TRBV12-4, the J gene TRBJ2-4, with 7 bases matching TRBD2. The V and J ends lost 5 bases and 0 bases, in that order; junction bases with no gene match: 1. This CDR3 has 14 amino acids.

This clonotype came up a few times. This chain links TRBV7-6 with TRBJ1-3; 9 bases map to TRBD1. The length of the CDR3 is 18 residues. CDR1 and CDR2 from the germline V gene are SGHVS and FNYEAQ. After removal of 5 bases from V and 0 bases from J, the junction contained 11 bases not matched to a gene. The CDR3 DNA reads TGTGCCAGCAGCCCCCGACTGGGACAGGGAAACTCTGGAAACACCATATATTTT. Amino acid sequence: CASSPRLGQGNSGNTIYF.

As DNA, the CDR3 is TGCAGTGCTAGAGATCTAGCGCTCTCCTACAATGAGCAGTTCTTC. It specifies CSARDLALSYNEQFF. J is TRBJ2-1 and V is TRBV20-1; D perhaps matches TRBD2 (6 bases). Germline CDR1 is DFQATT and CDR2 is SNEGSKA (reference sequence). This CDR3 has 15 amino acids. V was shortened by 0 bases and J by 0 bases, with 9 bases between the two germline ends.

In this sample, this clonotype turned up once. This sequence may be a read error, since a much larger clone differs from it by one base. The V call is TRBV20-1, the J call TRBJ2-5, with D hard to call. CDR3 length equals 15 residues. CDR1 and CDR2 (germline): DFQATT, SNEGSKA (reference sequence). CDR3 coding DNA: TGCGGTGCTAGAGGAGAGGAATCTGTTCGAGAGACCCAGTACTTC. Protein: CGARGEESVRETQYF.

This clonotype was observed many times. The CDR3 DNA follows: TGTGCCAGCAGCTTTCCCCTAGGACAGGGTAATGAGCAGTTCTTC. This translates into CASSFPLGQGNEQFF. The chain uses TRBV7-9 and TRBJ2-1; 8 bases line up with TRBD1. There are 15 residues in the CDR3. Germline lookup yields CDR1 SEHNR and CDR2 FQNEAQ (reference sequence). V lost 3 bases, J lost 7 bases, and 8 bases stayed unmatched. The full variable domain, in which reference TRBV7-9 and TRBJ2-1 provide the parts outside the CDR3, is DTGVSQNPRHKITKRGQNVTFRCDPISEHNRLYWYRQTLGQGPEFLTYFQNEAQLEKSRLLSDRFSAERPKGSFSTLEIQRTEQGDSAMYLCASSFPLGQGNEQFFGPGTRLTVL.

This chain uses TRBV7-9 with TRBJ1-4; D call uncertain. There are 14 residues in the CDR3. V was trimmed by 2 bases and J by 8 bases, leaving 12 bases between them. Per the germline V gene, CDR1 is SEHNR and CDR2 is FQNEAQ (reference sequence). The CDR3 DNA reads TGTGCCAGCAGCTTAAGTTCCCTAGGCGAAAAACTGTTTTTT. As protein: CASSLSSLGEKLFF.

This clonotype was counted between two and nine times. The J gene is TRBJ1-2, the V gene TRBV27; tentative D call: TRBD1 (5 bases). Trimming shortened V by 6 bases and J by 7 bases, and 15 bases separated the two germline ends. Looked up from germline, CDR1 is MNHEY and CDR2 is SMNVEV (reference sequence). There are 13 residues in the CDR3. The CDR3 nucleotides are TGTGCCAGCAGGGACACCGCCTGGGGTGGCTACACCTTC. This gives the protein CASRDTAWGGYTF.

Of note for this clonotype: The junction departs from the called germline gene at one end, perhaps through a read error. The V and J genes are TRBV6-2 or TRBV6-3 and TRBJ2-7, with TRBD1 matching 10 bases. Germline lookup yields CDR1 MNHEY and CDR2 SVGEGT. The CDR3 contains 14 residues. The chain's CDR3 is CASRFIGQGGERYF. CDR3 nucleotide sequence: TGTGCCAGTAGATTCATTGGACAGGGGGGCGAGCGGTACTTC.

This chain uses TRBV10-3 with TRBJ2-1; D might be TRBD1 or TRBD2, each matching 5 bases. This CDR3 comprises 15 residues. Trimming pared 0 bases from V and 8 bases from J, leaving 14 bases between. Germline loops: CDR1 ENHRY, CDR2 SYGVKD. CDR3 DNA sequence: TGTGCCATCAGTGAGTCGGGGGTTAAAACAGATGAGCAGTTCTTC. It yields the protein CAISESGVKTDEQFF.

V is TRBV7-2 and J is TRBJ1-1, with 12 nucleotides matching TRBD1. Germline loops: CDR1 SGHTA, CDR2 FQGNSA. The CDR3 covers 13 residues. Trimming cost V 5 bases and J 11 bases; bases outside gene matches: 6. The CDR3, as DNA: TGTGCCAGCAGCAGGGGACAGGGGGCCGTCGCTTTCTTT. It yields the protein CASSRGQGAVAFF.

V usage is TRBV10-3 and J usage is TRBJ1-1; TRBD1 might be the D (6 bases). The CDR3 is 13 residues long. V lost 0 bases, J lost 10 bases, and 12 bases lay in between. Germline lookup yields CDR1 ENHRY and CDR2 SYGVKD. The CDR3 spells CAISESNQGGAFF. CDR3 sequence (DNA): TGTGCCATCAGTGAGTCGAATCAAGGGGGAGCTTTCTTT.

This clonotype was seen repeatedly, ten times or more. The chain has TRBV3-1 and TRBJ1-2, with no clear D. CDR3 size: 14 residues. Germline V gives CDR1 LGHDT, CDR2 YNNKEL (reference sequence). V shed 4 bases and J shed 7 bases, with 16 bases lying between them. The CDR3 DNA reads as TGTGCCAGCAGCCCCCGGGATACGGCGGGTGGCTACACCTTC. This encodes CASSPRDTAGGYTF.

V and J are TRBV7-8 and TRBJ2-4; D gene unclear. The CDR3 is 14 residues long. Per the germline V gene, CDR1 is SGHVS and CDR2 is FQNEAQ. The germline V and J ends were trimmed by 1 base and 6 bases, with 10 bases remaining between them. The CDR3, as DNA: TGTGCCAGCAGCTTAGGTACAGAAGGAAACATTCAGTACTTC. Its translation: CASSLGTEGNIQYF.

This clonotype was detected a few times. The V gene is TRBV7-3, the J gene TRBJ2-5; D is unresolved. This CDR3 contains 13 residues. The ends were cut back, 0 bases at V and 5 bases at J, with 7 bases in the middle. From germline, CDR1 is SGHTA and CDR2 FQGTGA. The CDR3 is CASSLTPEETQYF. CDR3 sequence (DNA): TGTGCCAGCAGCTTAACCCCTGAGGAGACCCAGTACTTC.

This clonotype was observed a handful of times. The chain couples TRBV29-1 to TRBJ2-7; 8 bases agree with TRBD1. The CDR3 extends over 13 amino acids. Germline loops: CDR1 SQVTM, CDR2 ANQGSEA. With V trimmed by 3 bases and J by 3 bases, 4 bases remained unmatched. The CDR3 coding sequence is TGCAGCGTTGAGGGCGGGACAGGCTACGAGCAGTACTTC. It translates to CSVEGGTGYEQYF.

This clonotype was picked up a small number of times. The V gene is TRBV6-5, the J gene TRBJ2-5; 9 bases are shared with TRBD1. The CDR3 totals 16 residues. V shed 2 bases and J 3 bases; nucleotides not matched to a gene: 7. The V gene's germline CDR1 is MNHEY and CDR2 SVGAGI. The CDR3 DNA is TGTGCCAGCAGTTACGACACTACAGGGGGCGAAGAGACCCAGTACTTC. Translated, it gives CASSYDTTGGEETQYF.

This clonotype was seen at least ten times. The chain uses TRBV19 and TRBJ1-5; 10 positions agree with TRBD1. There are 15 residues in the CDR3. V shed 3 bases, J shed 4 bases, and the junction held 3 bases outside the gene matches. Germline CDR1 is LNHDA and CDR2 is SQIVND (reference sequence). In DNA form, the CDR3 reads TGTGCCAGTAGTATCTGGACAGGGGGTAATCAGCCCCAGCATTTT. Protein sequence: CASSIWTGGNQPQHF.

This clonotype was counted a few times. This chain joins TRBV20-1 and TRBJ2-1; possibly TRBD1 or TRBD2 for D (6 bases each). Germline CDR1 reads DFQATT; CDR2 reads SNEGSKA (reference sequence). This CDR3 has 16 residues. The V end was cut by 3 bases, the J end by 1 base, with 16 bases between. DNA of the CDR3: TGCAGTGCTAGGGCTACGGGGGCGCAATCCTACAATGAGCAGTTCTTC. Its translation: CSARATGAQSYNEQFF.